The rows below give T cell receptor beta chains drawn from one sample of a study of T cells in Graves' hyperthyroidism and ophthalmopathy. TCRdb independently ran MiXCR on the multiplex PCR reads; one entry per CDR3 protein. This sample has 600,000 or so distinct CDR3 sequences; around 16% occur once, and the top ten carry 3.8%. Source material: blood. These TCRs come from a woman in her 30s with Graves' hyperthyroidism. CDR3s include the opening cysteine and the closing phenylalanine or tryptophan. A D gene is named only where the DNA matches it firmly. The size of a clone is reported for some rows only, either as once, few or many, or as a class for expanded clones.

cdr3_aa cdr3_nt j_call v_call cdr3_length clone_size d_call
CASWGGEGYTF TGTGCCAGCTGGGGGGGGGAAGGCTACACCTTC TRBJ1-2 TRBV7-9 11 . .
CASSLSTGYSYEQYF TGTGCCAGCAGCTTGTCGACAGGGTACTCCTACGAGCAGTACTTC TRBJ2-7 TRBV7-9 15 many TRBD1
CATSGGGYEQYF TGTGCCACCAGTGGTGGTGGTTACGAGCAGTACTTC TRBJ2-7 TRBV24-1 12 many .
CSAPGLAGSSYNEQFF TGCAGTGCTCCCGGACTAGCGGGAAGCTCCTACAATGAGCAGTTCTTC TRBJ2-1 TRBV20-1 16 many TRBD2
CASSEQGLGEKLFF TGTGCCAGCAGCGAACAGGGGTTGGGTGAAAAACTGTTTTTT TRBJ1-4 TRBV9 14 . TRBD1
CASSPPPGELFF TGTGCCAGCAGTCCACCCCCCGGGGAGCTGTTTTTT TRBJ2-2 TRBV27 12 few .
CASSWAVAKNIQYF TGTGCCAGCAGCTGGGCAGTAGCCAAAAACATTCAGTACTTC TRBJ2-4 TRBV11-3 14 . .
CSVKKTDTNEQFF TGCAGCGTTAAGAAAACAGATACAAATGAGCAGTTCTTC TRBJ2-1 TRBV29-1 13 many .
CASSPPDRGQEQYF TGTGCCAGCTCACCACCGGACAGGGGGCAGGAGCAGTACTTC TRBJ2-7 TRBV18 14 many TRBD1
CASTGGGLAGRETQYF TGTGCCAGCACCGGGGGAGGACTAGCGGGGCGGGAGACCCAGTACTTC TRBJ2-5 TRBV12-3/TRBV12-4 16 many TRBD2
CASSIRLQPQHF TGTGCCAGTAGTATACGGCTGCAGCCCCAGCATTTT TRBJ1-5 TRBV19 12 few .
CASRFTGANTGELFF TGTGCCAGCAGGTTCACAGGGGCGAACACCGGGGAGCTGTTTTTT TRBJ2-2 TRBV11-2 15 . TRBD1
CATIKTSGSYEQYF TGTGCCACCATCAAGACTAGCGGGAGCTACGAGCAGTACTTC TRBJ2-7 TRBV6-2/TRBV6-3 14 . TRBD2
CASSLGQVGGEQFF TGTGCCAGCAGCTTAGGGCAGGTAGGCGGTGAGCAGTTCTTC TRBJ2-1 TRBV11-2 14 many .
CASSFGQGMAFF TGTGCCAGCAGTTTTGGGCAAGGTATGGCTTTCTTT TRBJ1-1 TRBV12-3/TRBV12-4 12 many .
CSAPFNSPVTDTQYF TGCAGTGCGCCGTTTAACTCCCCTGTCACAGATACGCAGTATTTT TRBJ2-3 TRBV20-1 15 . .
CSVPDRDTGELFF TGCAGCGTTCCGGACAGGGACACCGGGGAGCTGTTTTTT TRBJ2-2 TRBV29-1 13 many TRBD1
CASSLAPGQGDEQFF TGTGCCAGCAGCTTAGCGCCGGGACAGGGTGATGAGCAGTTCTTC TRBJ2-1 TRBV7-9 15 many TRBD1
CASRAGTSGNTDTQYF TGCGCCAGCAGGGCCGGGACTAGCGGGAATACAGATACGCAGTATTTT TRBJ2-3 TRBV5-1 16 . TRBD2
CASSFVDNYGYTF TGTGCCAGCAGCTTTGTGGATAACTATGGCTACACCTTC TRBJ1-2 TRBV7-9 13 . .
CASSLRTSGYEQYF TGTGCCAGCAGCCTCAGGACTAGCGGATACGAGCAGTACTTC TRBJ2-7 TRBV3-1 14 many TRBD2
CASRRTSGETQYF TGTGCCAGCAGGAGAACTAGTGGAGAGACCCAGTACTTC TRBJ2-5 TRBV2 13 many .